The rows below give T cell receptor beta chains drawn from one sample of a study of shared clonotypes between healthy human individuals. The table came from immunoSEQ multiplex PCR; TCRdb's copy has only in-frame clones and leaves some out. In the table there are about a million clones, about 77% of which are singletons. Sequencing used memory CD4+ T cells sorted from blood. Receptors originate from a man between 18 and 29 years old in good health. Each CDR3 is given with its conserved first and last residue. The D gene is left open where the match is weak. Clone size, where shown, is once, few, many, or a class for clones that have expanded.

clone size	D gene	V gene	J gene	CDR3 DNA	CDR3 protein
.	TRBD1	TRBV2	TRBJ2-7	TGTGCCAGCACCCTCCGGGACAGGTCATCCGAGCAGTACTTC	CASTLRDRSSEQYF
.	.	TRBV7-3	TRBJ2-3	TGTGCCAGCAGCTTAATACCCGGAGATAGCACAGATACGCAGTATTTT	CASSLIPGDSTDTQYF
.	.	TRBV6-1	TRBJ1-5	TGTGCCAGCAGGGGCGGCCAGCCCCAGCATTTT	CASRGGQPQHF
.	.	TRBV30	TRBJ2-7	TGTGCCTGGAGTCATTCGCGGAAGTCCTACGAGCAGTACTTC	CAWSHSRKSYEQYF
.	TRBD1	TRBV27	TRBJ2-3	TGTGCCAGCAGTTTGGGACAGACCTACACAGATACGCAGTATTTT	CASSLGQTYTDTQYF
.	.	TRBV4-1	TRBJ1-4	TGCGCCAGCAGCCAAGTCCCCAGGATCCGAACCTTTAATGAAAAACTGTTTTTT	CASSQVPRIRTFNEKLFF
.	TRBD1	TRBV5-5	TRBJ2-3	TGTGCCAGCAGCTTACAGGGGGCAGATACGCAGTATTTT	CASSLQGADTQYF
.	TRBD1	TRBV5-6	TRBJ2-3	TGTGCCAGCAGCCAACAGGGGCAAGTAAGGACAGATACGCAGTATTTT	CASSQQGQVRTDTQYF
few	.	TRBV2	TRBJ1-2	TGTGCCAGCAGTGACAGGGGTTGGGACTATGGCTACACCTTC	CASSDRGWDYGYTF
few	TRBD1	TRBV5-6	TRBJ1-4	TGTGCCAGCAGCTTGAAGGGGGCGGGTGAAAAACTGTTTTTT	CASSLKGAGEKLFF
.	.	TRBV27	TRBJ2-3	TGTGCCAGCAGTCCCCGGGGGCGCCTCACAGATACGCAGTATTTT	CASSPRGRLTDTQYF
.	.	TRBV7-7	TRBJ2-1	TGTGCTAGCAGCACGGGACCGAGCAATGAGCAGTTCTTC	CASSTGPSNEQFF